This T cell receptor beta chain was sequenced for a study of vaccination and CD4 T cells after COVID-19. V lost 10 bases, J lost 1 base, and 11 bases lay in between. Germline CDR1 is MNHNS and CDR2 is SASEGT. The CDR3 totals 13 residues. Treatment given: approximately nine-day PBMC culture with coronavirus spike peptide pools or control peptides (ViraFEST assay). Pre-COVID-19 pandemic sampling (2011-2018) yielded the unexposed donor's CD4+ T cells. Cells were cultured for approximately ten days, and then CD4+ T cells were isolated by negative selection. The Oncomine TCR Beta short-read assay sequenced DNA from cultured CD4+ T cells. One entry per CDR3 protein results from TCRdb running MiXCR on the PCR reads. The table lists 6,700 or so distinct CDR3 sequences, roughly 35% of them singletons. A single count supports this clonotype. Antigen unknown.

The clonotype originates from a human donor in good health. This sequence joins TRBV6-1 and TRBJ2-1; a weak D match, TRBD1 (5 bases). The sample comprised CD4+ T cells from blood, cultured in vitro. CDR3 residues: CATSTESYNEQFF. The DNA of the CDR3 is TGTGCCACATCGACAGAGTCCTACAATGAGCAGTTCTTC.